What follows describes a single T cell receptor (beta chain). The sample comes from a study of T cell clones after liver transplantation. About the study: Samples came from ITN030ST, which attempted immunosuppression withdrawal within 2 years of liver transplantation.

Germline V gives CDR1 SGHNT, CDR2 YYREEE (reference sequence). The length of the CDR3 is 15 residues. V shed 0 bases and J shed 5 bases, with 11 bases lying between them. CD3+CD4+ and CD3+CD8+ cells were FACS-sorted from thawed unstimulated PBMCs. Generated by immunoSEQ multiplex PCR, the TCRdb table keeps only in-frame clones and is missing some. The data show approximately 65,000 clones, with nearly 95% seen just once and roughly 0.9% held by the top ten. The sequence was collected from a human patient who received a liver transplant. Among the T cells, some may be from the graft donor. The specimen comprised CD4+ T cells from blood, sampled around 27 months after liver transplant. The chain uses TRBV5-4 and TRBJ2-2; D call uncertain. The CDR3 loop is CASSLGTSRTGELFF. The CDR3 DNA follows: TGTGCCAGCAGCTTGGGTACTTCTAGGACCGGGGAGCTGTTTTTT. The full variable domain, in which reference TRBV5-4 and TRBJ2-2 provide the parts outside the CDR3, is ETGVTQSPTHLIKTRGQQVTLRCSSQSGHNTVSWYQQALGQGPQFIFQYYREEENGRGNFPPRFSGLQFPNYSSELNVNALELDDSALYLCASSLGTSRTGELFFGEGSRLTVL.